This T cell receptor (beta chain) comes out of a study of radiation and T cells in renal cell carcinoma. Looking at the study overall: Nephrectomy followed 15 Gy stereotactic body radiation by 4 weeks.

TCRdb's table, derived via immunoSEQ multiplex PCR, lists solely in-frame clones and lacks some. The sample lists about 130,000 clones, approximately 80% occurring once. The CDR3 runs 16 residues. V gave up 3 bases and J gave up 0 bases, with 9 bases separating them. Germline V gene sequence: CDR1 SEHNR, CDR2 FQNEAQ (reference sequence). Stated time point: baseline pretreatment blood. Treatment here: 15 Gy SBRT to primary tumor, nephrectomy 4 weeks later. After SBRT, blood was collected at 2 and 4 weeks, plus baseline. This TCR derives from a woman aged 60 to 75 with renal cell carcinoma. The sequencing here drew on blood, taken from a patient whose treatment included radiotherapy and nephrectomy. The chain is built from TRBV7-9 and TRBJ1-6, with a weak D call TRBD1 (5 bases). The CDR3 loop is CASSLGVSSYNSPLHF. Written as DNA, the CDR3 is TGTGCCAGCAGCTTGGGGGTGAGCTCCTATAATTCACCCCTCCACTTT.